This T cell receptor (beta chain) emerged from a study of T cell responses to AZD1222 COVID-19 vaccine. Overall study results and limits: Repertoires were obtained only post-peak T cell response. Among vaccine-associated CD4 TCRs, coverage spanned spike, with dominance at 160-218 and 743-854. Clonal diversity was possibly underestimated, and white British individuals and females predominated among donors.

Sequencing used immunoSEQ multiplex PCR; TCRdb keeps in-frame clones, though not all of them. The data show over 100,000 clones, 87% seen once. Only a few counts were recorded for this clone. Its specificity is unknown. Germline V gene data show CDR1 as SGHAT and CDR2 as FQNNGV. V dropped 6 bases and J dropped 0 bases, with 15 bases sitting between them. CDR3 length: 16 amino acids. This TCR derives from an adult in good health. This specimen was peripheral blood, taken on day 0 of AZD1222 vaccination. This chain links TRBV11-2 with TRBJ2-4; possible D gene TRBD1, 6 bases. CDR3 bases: TGTGCCAGCAGACTTTTGGACAGCGCAGCCAAAAACATTCAGTACTTC. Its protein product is CASRLLDSAAKNIQYF.